One and the same sample provided the 23 T cell receptor beta chains below, sequenced in a study of Tregs in tolerant kidney transplant recipients (dated by TCRdb to about 2019). The protocol used for the library was the immunoSEQ multiplex PCR assay. TCRdb holds this immuneACCESS table with in-frame rearrangements only. Some clones are missing; in checked studies, unresolved V genes explain under half, and the rest has no known cause. The sample table shows under 300,000 clones, and 65% to 85% are seen once. Less than 0.75% of the sample lies in the top ten. Sequencing input: CD4+ T cells from blood. The receptors here all came from a human donor in good health.

Only one count was recorded for this clone. The chain is built from TRBV2 and TRBJ1-2; D possibly corresponds to TRBD1 (5 bases). The CDR3 totals 14 residues. Trimming took off 5 bases at V and 4 bases at J, with 14 bases between the two ends. Germline V gene sequence: CDR1 SNHLY, CDR2 FYNNEI. The CDR3 DNA reads TGTGCCAGCAGTCCCCAGAAGGGGAGCTATGGCTACACCTTC. Its translation is CASSPQKGSYGYTF.

In this sample, this clone turned up once. The V and J genes are TRBV5-1 and TRBJ1-1; TRBD1 matches 7 bases. The CDR3 totals 14 residues. Looked up from germline, CDR1 is SGHRS and CDR2 is YFSETQ. The J segment lost 1 base and the V segment lost 2 bases, leaving 2 bases of the junction unmatched. The CDR3 loop reads CASSFRQGNTEAFF. The DNA for the CDR3 is TGCGCCAGCAGCTTTCGACAGGGGAACACTGAAGCTTTCTTT.

DNA for the CDR3: TGCGCCAGCAGCCAATTTGGAGCGGGAGGGCCTCAGGGCGAGCAGTACTTC. Its protein product is CASSQFGAGGPQGEQYF. The rearrangement links TRBV4-1 to TRBJ2-7; 10 bases align to TRBD2. V lost 2 bases, J lost 6 bases, and 13 bases stayed unmatched. CDR3 length equals 17 residues. Germline loops: CDR1 MGHRA, CDR2 YSYEKL.

This clone came up a few times. V is TRBV2 and J is TRBJ1-5, with D tentatively TRBD1 (5 bases). Per the germline V gene, CDR1 is SNHLY and CDR2 is FYNNEI. The CDR3 has 13 amino acids. Trimming took 4 bases from V and 4 from J, leaving 8 bases between them. The DNA of the CDR3 is TGTGCCAGCAGTGTCCAGGGTAATCAGCCCCAGCATTTT. Amino acids: CASSVQGNQPQHF.

The chain uses TRBV5-1 and TRBJ2-3; no firm D call. Germline-derived CDR1 and CDR2 are SGHRS and YFSETQ. V lost 0 bases to trimming and J lost 2 bases, with 7 bases between them. CDR3 length: 14 residues. As DNA, the CDR3 is TGCGCCAGCAGCTTGGCCCCTACCACAGATACGCAGTATTTT. Translation gives CASSLAPTTDTQYF.

V usage is TRBV5-1 and J usage is TRBJ2-3; no clear D. Germline CDR1 and CDR2: SGHRS and YFSETQ. This CDR3 contains 15 residues. V shed 3 bases and J shed 0 bases, with 11 bases lying between them. The CDR3 DNA reads as TGCGCCAGCAGCTCACCCTCCGGTAGCACAGATACGCAGTATTTT. Translation gives CASSSPSGSTDTQYF. The full variable domain, rest sourced from reference TRBV5-1 and TRBJ2-3, is KAGVTQTPRYLIKTRGQQVTLSCSPISGHRSVSWYQQTPGQGLQFLFEYFSETQRNKGNFPGRFSGRQFSNSRSEMNVSTLELGDSALYLCASSSPSGSTDTQYFGPGTRLTVL.

The V call is TRBV9, the J call TRBJ2-2; D is uncertain. CDR1 and CDR2 (germline): SGDLS, YYNGEE. V lost 6 bases, J lost 7 bases, and 10 bases lay in between. This CDR3 is built from 12 residues. The chain's CDR3 is CASKQPDGELFF. In DNA, the CDR3 is TGTGCCAGCAAACAGCCCGACGGGGAGCTGTTTTTT.

CDR3 DNA sequence: TGTGCCTGGAGTCCGTCCCGGGACCTTGGGAGGGACAATCAGCCCCAGCATTTT. This translates into CAWSPSRDLGRDNQPQHF. This chain connects TRBV30 to TRBJ1-5; a weak D match, TRBD1 (5 bases). Germline V gene lookup returns CDR1 GTSNPN and CDR2 SVGIG (reference sequence). The CDR3 loop spans 18 amino acids. Deletions cut 2 bases from V and 3 bases from J, with 23 bases between.

CDR3 bases: TGTGCCAGCAGCTTCCTTGGAGGCACAGATACGCAGTATTTT. It encodes CASSFLGGTDTQYF. The chain has TRBV7-9 and TRBJ2-3; D not certain. Germline lookup yields CDR1 SEHNR and CDR2 FQNEAQ (reference sequence). The CDR3 loop spans 14 amino acids. V lost 3 bases to trimming and J lost 1 base, with 8 bases between them.

The chain uses TRBV4-1 and TRBJ2-7; TRBD1 aligns across 8 bases. The V gene's germline CDR1 is MGHRA and CDR2 YSYEKL. The ends lost 6 bases at V and 1 base at J; junction bases unmatched: 2. The CDR3 length is 13 residues. This chain's CDR3 is CASSRDRSYEQYF. CDR3 bases: TGCGCCAGCAGTCGGGACAGGTCCTACGAGCAGTACTTC.

This clone was seen more than once but under ten times. The chain links TRBV2 to TRBJ1-1; TRBD1 matches at 8 bases. The CDR3 consists of 15 residues. Losses at the gene ends were 6 bases for V and 0 bases for J; bases not matched to a gene: 6. Germline lookup yields CDR1 SNHLY and CDR2 FYNNEI. The CDR3 nucleotides read TGTGCCAGCAGAATACAGGGGGTATTGAACACTGAAGCTTTCTTT. It specifies CASRIQGVLNTEAFF.

The chain links TRBV6-6 to TRBJ1-2, with 8 bases fitting TRBD1. The CDR3 is made up of 13 amino acids. Germline CDR1 reads MNHNY; CDR2 reads SVGAGI (reference sequence). V was clipped by 6 bases and J by 7 bases; unmatched bases: 7. Here the CDR3 DNA reads TGTGCCAGCAGACCCGGACAGGGCCCTGGCTACACCTTC. This encodes CASRPGQGPGYTF.

This clone was picked up one time. This rearrangement joins TRBV12-2 to TRBJ1-5. TRBV12-2 is noted as a pseudogene. This CDR3 is built from 15 residues. As DNA, the CDR3 is TGTGCAAGTCGCTTAGCGCATTCCGGGAGTCAGCCCCAGCATTTT. Translated, it gives CASRLAHSGSQPQHF.

V gene TRBV10-2 combines with J gene TRBJ2-2; D call uncertain. Germline CDR1 reads WSHSY; CDR2 reads SAAADI. With 6 bases removed from V and 1 base from J, the gap between germline ends came to 12 bases. The CDR3 contains 15 residues. Here the CDR3 reads CASSRRRRNTGELFF. CDR3 DNA: TGCGCCAGCAGCCGGCGTAGGCGGAACACCGGGGAGCTGTTTTTT.

The V gene is TRBV5-1, the J gene TRBJ2-1, with 9 bases identical to TRBD2. V dropped 2 bases and J dropped 8; count of bases not matched to a gene: 8. The CDR3 spans 15 residues. Germline loops: CDR1 SGHRS, CDR2 YFSETQ. CDR3 region: CASSLVAGGQDEQFF. CDR3 coding DNA: TGCGCCAGCAGCTTAGTTGCGGGAGGGCAGGATGAGCAGTTCTTC.

The count of this clone is one. V is TRBV21-1 and J is TRBJ2-3; the table's D call, TRBD2, has no DNA check behind it. TRBV21-1 is deemed a pseudogene. The CDR3 is 12 amino acids. The CDR3 spells CASSNRTDTQYF. Written as DNA, the CDR3 is TGTGCCAGCAGCAATCGGACAGATACGCAGTATTTT.

This sequence joins TRBV4-1 and TRBJ1-4; D not certain. This CDR3 region has 17 residues. Trimming removed 3 bases from V and 5 bases from J, with 19 bases in between. Per the germline V gene, CDR1 is MGHRA and CDR2 is YSYEKL. The CDR3 region is CASSHPVQHLLNEKLFF. The CDR3 DNA is TGCGCCAGCAGCCATCCCGTCCAGCACCTCCTAAATGAAAAACTGTTTTTT.

The chain carries TRBV15 and TRBJ1-1; possible D gene TRBD1, 5 bases. V was clipped by 4 bases and J by 4 bases, with 10 bases between them. In germline, CDR1 is LNHNV, CDR2 YYDKDF (reference sequence). This CDR3 region has 13 residues. The CDR3 coding sequence is TGTGCCACCAGCACACGCGGGACCACTGAAGCTTTCTTT. This encodes CATSTRGTTEAFF.

The V and J genes are TRBV18 and TRBJ2-7, with 8 positions matching TRBD1. The V segment lost 1 base and the J segment 2 bases; nucleotides outside the gene matches: 1. CDR1 is KGHSH, CDR2 LQKENI, per germline. The CDR3 has 14 residues. As DNA, the CDR3 is TGTGCCAGCTCACCACTGGACAGGGCCTACGAGCAGTACTTC. The encoded protein is CASSPLDRAYEQYF.

CDR3 bases: TGTGCCAGTACCCGGGCCCATAATGAAAAACTGTTTTTT. It translates to CASTRAHNEKLFF. The J gene is TRBJ1-4, the V gene TRBV19; D gene unclear. The germline V gene encodes CDR1 LNHDA and CDR2 SQIVND (reference sequence). The CDR3 covers 13 residues. V shed 7 bases and J shed 4 bases, with 10 bases lying between them. The full variable domain, rest sourced from reference TRBV19 and TRBJ1-4, is DGGITQSPKYLFRKEGQNVTLSCEQNLNHDAMYWYRQDPGQGLRLIYYSQIVNDFQKGDIAEGYSVSREKKESFPLTVTSAQKNPTAFYLCASTRAHNEKLFFGSGTQLSVL.

Only one count was recorded for this clone. Germline and junction disagree at one end, which may indicate a read error. Written as DNA, the CDR3 is TGTGCCGGCAGGGCGCGTGGGACCCAGTACTTC. Translating gives CAGRARGTQYF. V is TRBV5-6 and J is TRBJ2-5; possibly TRBD1 for D (5 bases). CDR1 and CDR2 from the germline V gene are SGHDT and YYEEEE. The CDR3 is made up of 11 amino acids. The variable domain in full, with the rest retrieved from reference TRBV5-6 and TRBJ2-5, is DAGVTQSPTHLIKTRGQQVTLRCSPKSGHDTVSWYQQALGQGPQFIFQYYEEEERQRGNFPDRFSGHQFPNYSSELNVNALLLGDSALYLCAGRARGTQYFGPGTRLLVL.

This clone showed up just a few times. The CDR3 bases are TGTGCCAGCAGTTACTCGGGGACTCCCTCCTACAATGAGCAGTTCTTC. Translating gives CASSYSGTPSYNEQFF. V is TRBV6-5 and J is TRBJ2-1; D possibly corresponds to TRBD2 (6 bases). From germline, CDR1 is MNHEY and CDR2 SVGAGI. CDR3 length equals 16 residues. V was cut by 0 bases and J by 0 bases, with 9 bases left in between.

This rearrangement joins TRBV6-1 to TRBJ2-7; D gene unclear. This CDR3 has 14 residues. Trimming removed 8 bases from V and 0 bases from J, with 14 bases in between. CDR1 is MNHNS and CDR2 is SASEGT in the germline V gene. The CDR3 reads CASLPPSGSYEQYF. The CDR3 DNA sequence: TGTGCCAGCCTCCCCCCGTCCGGCTCCTACGAGCAGTACTTC.